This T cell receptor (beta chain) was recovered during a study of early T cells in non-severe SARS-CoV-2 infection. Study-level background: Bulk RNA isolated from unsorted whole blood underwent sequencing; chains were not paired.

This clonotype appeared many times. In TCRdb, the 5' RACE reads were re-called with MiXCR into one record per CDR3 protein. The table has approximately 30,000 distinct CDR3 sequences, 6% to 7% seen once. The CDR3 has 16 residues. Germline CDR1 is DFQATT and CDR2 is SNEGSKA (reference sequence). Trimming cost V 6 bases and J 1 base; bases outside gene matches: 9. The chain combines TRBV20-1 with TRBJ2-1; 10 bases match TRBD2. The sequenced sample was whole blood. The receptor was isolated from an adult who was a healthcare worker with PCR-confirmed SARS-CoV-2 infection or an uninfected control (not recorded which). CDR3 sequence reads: CSAGERGGVSYNEQFF. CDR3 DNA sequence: TGCAGTGCCGGCGAGCGGGGGGGCGTGTCCTACAATGAGCAGTTCTTC.